This record looks at one TCR beta chain sequence and its context. The source of the sample is a study of cytomegalovirus exposure and HLA in healthy donors. PCR primers comprised 60 Vbeta and 13 Jbeta primers. The assay was immunoSEQ multiplex PCR, and TCRdb's table has in-frame clones only and misses some. The profile shows approximately 190,000 clones, approximately 70% of them singletons. This CDR3 comprises 13 residues. Losses at the gene ends were 5 bases for V and 12 bases for J; bases not matched to a gene: 5. Germline-derived CDR1 and CDR2 are SNHLY and FYNNEI. The gene calls are TRBV2 and TRBJ2-1; 12 nucleotides line up with TRBD2. The TCR comes from a man aged 35 to 55 in good health and CMV-seropositive. Specimen: PBMCs. The DNA of the CDR3 is TGTGCCAGCAGTCTAGCGGGGGGGCCGGGGCAGTTCTTC. This sequence encodes CASSLAGGPGQFF.